This record looks at one T cell receptor (beta chain) sequence and its context. This entry is derived from a study of blood T cell repertoires in COVID-19. Overall study context: PBMCs, B-cell-depleted T cells, or T cells provided the cDNA or gDNA that made up the material.

Methods used by the authors: Using reference gene primer amplification, nucleated cell counts were estimated. TCRdb's copy holds only in-frame clones and misses some; the assay was immunoSEQ multiplex PCR. V and J calls and clone size follow that table, whereas D and trimming were derived from the DNA. The repertoire holds 60,000 to 85,000 clones, about 84% seen once, with roughly a sixth in the top ten. Source material: peripheral blood. This clonotype originated in a human donor in a cohort sampled during active COVID-19.

CDR3 bases: TGTGCCAGCAGCCCGGGGGATTGGGGCAATCAGCCCCAGCATTTT. The encoded protein is CASSPGDWGNQPQHF. The gene calls are TRBV3-1 (or the pseudogene TRBV3-2) and TRBJ1-5; perhaps TRBD1 as D (5 bases). This CDR3 has 15 amino acids. CDR1 is LGHDT and CDR2 is YNNKEL in the germline V gene (reference sequence). Trimming pared 4 bases from V and 2 bases from J, leaving 12 bases between.